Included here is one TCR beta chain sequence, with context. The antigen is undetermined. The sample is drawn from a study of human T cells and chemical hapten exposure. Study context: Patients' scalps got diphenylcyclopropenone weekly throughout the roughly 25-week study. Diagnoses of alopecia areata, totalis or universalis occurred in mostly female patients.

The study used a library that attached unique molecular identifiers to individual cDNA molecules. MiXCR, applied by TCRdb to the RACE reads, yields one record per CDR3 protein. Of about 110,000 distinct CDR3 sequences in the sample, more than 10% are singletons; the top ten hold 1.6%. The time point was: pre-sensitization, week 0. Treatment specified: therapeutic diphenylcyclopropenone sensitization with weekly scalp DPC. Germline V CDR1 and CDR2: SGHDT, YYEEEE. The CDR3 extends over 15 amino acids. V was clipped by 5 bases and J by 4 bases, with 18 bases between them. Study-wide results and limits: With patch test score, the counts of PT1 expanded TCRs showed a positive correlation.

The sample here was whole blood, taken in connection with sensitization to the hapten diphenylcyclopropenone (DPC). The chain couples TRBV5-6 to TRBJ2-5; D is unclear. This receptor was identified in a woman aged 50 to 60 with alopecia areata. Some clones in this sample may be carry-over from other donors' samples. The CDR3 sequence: CASRGMGSSSETQYF. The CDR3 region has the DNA TGTGCCAGCAGAGGGATGGGAAGTAGCTCAGAGACCCAGTACTTC.